This T cell receptor beta chain was sequenced in a study of radiotherapy plus CTLA-4 blockade in lung cancer. In the study overall: Objective responses were documented in around 18% of patients, with disease control in roughly 33%. Findings of the study overall: Strongest reported response predictors: early blood clone changes and post-radiation interferon-beta. Researchers report tumor-derived TCR clones expanding in blood after radiotherapy plus ipilimumab.

Trimming shortened V by 0 bases and J by 8 bases, and 10 bases separated the two germline ends. The CDR3 length is 14 residues. The germline V gene encodes CDR1 LNHNV and CDR2 YYDKDF (reference sequence). Method: immunoSEQ multiplex PCR; TCRdb's copy keeps in-frame clones and lacks some. The data show 25,000 to 35,000 clones, about 72% seen once. This clone was seen just once. What it recognizes is unknown. Focal radiation and CTLA-4 blockade (ipilimumab) were tested in chemo-refractory metastatic non-small-cell lung cancer patients. Sequenced material: peripheral blood, taken from a patient treated with radiotherapy plus ipilimumab. The sequence was collected from a human donor with non-small cell lung cancer who had stable disease on radiotherapy plus ipilimumab. The V gene is TRBV15, the J gene TRBJ1-4; D is ambiguous. CDR3 DNA: TGTGCCACCAGCAGAGATGCCGAACGGGAAAAACTGTTTTTT. Its protein product is CATSRDAEREKLFF.